These 6 T cell receptor beta chains were sequenced from one sample in a study of shared clonotypes between healthy human individuals (dated by TCRdb to 2018 to 2021). The library was obtained by the immunoSEQ multiplex PCR assay. Sourced from immuneACCESS, this table was stored by TCRdb with only in-frame sequences that have V and J called. A share of the clones is absent; for the studies checked, an unresolved V gene accounts for under half, and the remainder has no known explanation. Across this sample there are more than 1.2 million clones, with approximately 98.5% seen only once. Under 0.45% of the sample is held by the ten biggest clonotypes. The sample taken for sequencing was naive CD4+ T cells sorted from blood. In the paper's terms, the cell subset or site label means: CD45RA+ positively selected. The receptors stem from a young man in good health.

This clone was detected once. Here the CDR3 DNA reads TGTGCTAGTGGTATTAGCGGGAGGAATGAGCAGTTCTTC. This codes for CASGISGRNEQFF. This chain links TRBV12-5 with TRBJ2-1; 10 bases are a match to TRBD2. Germline CDR1 is LGHNT and CDR2 is FRNRAP. The J segment lost 7 bases and the V segment lost 5 bases, leaving 2 bases of the junction unmatched. The CDR3 runs 13 residues.

The chain links TRBV4-1 to TRBJ2-2; D uncertain. The CDR3 extends over 14 amino acids. From germline, CDR1 is MGHRA and CDR2 YSYEKL. Trimming took off 5 bases at V and 7 bases at J, with 14 bases between the two ends. CDR3 in amino acids: CASSKPGPGGELFF. Written as DNA, the CDR3 is TGCGCCAGCAGCAAGCCTGGACCGGGCGGGGAGCTGTTTTTT.

The chain recombines TRBV9 with TRBJ2-3, with D unclear. V gave up 0 bases and J gave up 4 bases, with 15 bases separating them. Germline lookup yields CDR1 SGDLS and CDR2 YYNGEE. This CDR3 region has 16 residues. The CDR3, as DNA: TGTGCCAGCAGCGTAGGCGTAGAGCCTATGCCAGATACGCAGTATTTT. Its translation is CASSVGVEPMPDTQYF.

The rearrangement uses TRBV4-3 and TRBJ2-3; the D is unclear. Germline-derived CDR1 and CDR2 are LGHNA and YSLEER. This CDR3 has 17 amino acids. V was clipped by 1 base and J by 3 bases, with 17 bases between them. The CDR3 loop is CASSQGAGSGGTDTQYF. The CDR3 nucleotides read TGCGCCAGCAGCCAAGGAGCAGGCTCTGGCGGAACAGATACGCAGTATTTT.

The V and J genes are TRBV11-2 and TRBJ2-7, with 9 nucleotides matching TRBD1. J was trimmed by 7 bases and V by 7 bases; bases with no gene match: 8. Germline lookup yields CDR1 SGHAT and CDR2 FQNNGV. This CDR3 contains 13 residues. The CDR3 DNA reads TGTGCCAGCATAAATACAGGGGGCGCGGAGCAGTACTTC. As protein: CASINTGGAEQYF.

The chain is built from TRBV18 and TRBJ2-7; TRBD2 matches 8 bases. The CDR3 spans 16 residues. The germline gives CDR1 KGHSH, CDR2 LQKENI. Trimming at V came to 1 base and at J to 2 bases, leaving 7 bases not matched to a gene. This chain's CDR3 is CASSPLPAGVPYEQYF. The CDR3 DNA reads as TGTGCCAGCTCACCACTTCCAGCGGGAGTTCCCTACGAGCAGTACTTC.